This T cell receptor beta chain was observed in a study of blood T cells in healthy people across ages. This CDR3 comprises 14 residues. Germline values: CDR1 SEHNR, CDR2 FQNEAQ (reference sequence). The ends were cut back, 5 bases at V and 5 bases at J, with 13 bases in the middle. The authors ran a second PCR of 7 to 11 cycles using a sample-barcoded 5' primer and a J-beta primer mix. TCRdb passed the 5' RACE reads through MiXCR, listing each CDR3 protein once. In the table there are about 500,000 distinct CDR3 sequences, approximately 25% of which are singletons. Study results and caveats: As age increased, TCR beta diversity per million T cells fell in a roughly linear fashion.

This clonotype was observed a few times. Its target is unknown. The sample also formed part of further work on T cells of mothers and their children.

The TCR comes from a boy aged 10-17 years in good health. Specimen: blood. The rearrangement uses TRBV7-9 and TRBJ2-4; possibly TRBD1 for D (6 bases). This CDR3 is CASSPGTRQNIQYF. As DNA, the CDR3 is TGTGCCAGCAGCCCAGGGACAAGGCAAAACATTCAGTACTTC. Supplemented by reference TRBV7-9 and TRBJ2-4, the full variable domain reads DTGVSQNPRHKITKRGQNVTFRCDPISEHNRLYWYRQTLGQGPEFLTYFQNEAQLEKSRLLSDRFSAERPKGSFSTLEIQRTEQGDSAMYLCASSPGTRQNIQYFGAGTRLSVL.